These T cell receptor beta chains were read from a single sample in a study of T cells after yellow fever vaccination. Using its own MiXCR run on the 5' RACE reads, TCRdb lists one record per CDR3 protein. The table shows some 150,000 distinct CDR3 sequences, with about a tenth occurring only once. Sequenced material: CD8+ T cells sorted from PBMCs, taken 45 days after the yellow fever booster vaccination. Every receptor here comes from a man between 18 and 29 years old who received the YFV17D yellow fever vaccine. The conserved cysteine and the conserved F or W are not part of the CDR3 here. Some rows mark clone size as missing; the rest say once, few, many or name a class of expanded clone.

j_call | clone_size | v_call | cdr3_aa
TRBJ2-1 | few | TRBV7-9 | ASSSAGGLRNEQF
TRBJ1-1 | . | TRBV6-5 | ASSFQFEAF
TRBJ2-7 | . | TRBV14 | ASSQMTGKSYEQY
TRBJ2-3 | few | TRBV7-9 | ASTSFRPPSTDTQY
TRBJ1-5 | many | TRBV7-8 | ASSPPDGPPQH
TRBJ2-7 | . | TRBV27 | ASSLSSGTGGYEQY
TRBJ2-7 | few | TRBV28 | ASSLLPGYEQY
TRBJ1-2 | . | TRBV20-1 | SARETGARANYGYT
TRBJ2-1 | . | TRBV24-1 | ATSDYGGQARDYNEQF
TRBJ2-3 | few | TRBV6-5 | ASSGHFGLAGFTDTQY
TRBJ1-1 | . | TRBV19 | ASSILDESPTEAF
TRBJ2-3 | . | TRBV3-1 | ASSPVSGGARDTQY
TRBJ2-2 | . | TRBV12-3/TRBV12-4 | ASSRGRGPAGELF
TRBJ2-1 | many | TRBV9 | ASSVASQGDEQF
TRBJ2-1 | few | TRBV6-4 | ASSDSPDDNEQF
TRBJ1-5 | . | TRBV4-1 | ASSQGDGGQPQH
TRBJ2-6 | many | TRBV9 | ASSPEGRPTSGANVLT
TRBJ1-6 | . | TRBV4-1 | ASSPTGSSYNSPLH
TRBJ1-5 | . | TRBV6-6 | ASSGRTAYSNQPQH
TRBJ2-6 | . | TRBV15 | ATSRDQRGLAGANVLT
TRBJ2-7 | . | TRBV5-4 | ASQSRDGSYEQY
TRBJ2-5 | . | TRBV25-1 | ASSETETQY
TRBJ2-1 | . | TRBV7-2 | ASSLDRMVNEQF
TRBJ2-7 | many | TRBV6-2/TRBV6-3 | ASHGNEQY
TRBJ1-5 | few | TRBV19 | ASSIPGREDQPQH
TRBJ1-2 | . | TRBV4-2 | ASSQEWGREIAAEDYGYT
TRBJ2-1 | few | TRBV6-2/TRBV6-3 | ASSHVGDRVYVEQF
TRBJ1-1 | . | TRBV4-3 | ASSQEWTGGEAF
TRBJ2-3 | few | TRBV7-6 | ASSPGQGPSTDTQY
TRBJ2-3 | . | TRBV20-1 | SASKTGGVDTQY
TRBJ1-1 | few | TRBV27 | ASSLSTANTEAF
TRBJ1-2 | . | TRBV6-5 | ASSYSRTGPNYGYT
TRBJ2-7 | . | TRBV4-1 | ASSQLQVGSYEQY
TRBJ2-1 | . | TRBV19 | ASGRWGANSYNEQF
TRBJ2-7 | few | TRBV7-6 | ASSLGQGARYEQY
TRBJ2-4 | . | TRBV12-3/TRBV12-4 | ASREETGAKNIQY
TRBJ1-2 | few | TRBV7-9 | ASSLGQVLYGYT
TRBJ2-3 | . | TRBV4-1 | ASSQPPGGADTQY
TRBJ1-5 | few | TRBV4-2 | ASSQRTGGRNQPQH
TRBJ1-2 | . | TRBV4-3 | ASSQAVEFGNYGYT
TRBJ1-1 | few | TRBV29-1 | SVVGSAEAF
TRBJ2-5 | few | TRBV7-7 | ASSQGHGQETQY
TRBJ1-1 | few | TRBV10-3 | AIRQGANTEAF
TRBJ2-3 | . | TRBV5-6 | ASSLVGGVGTDTQY
TRBJ2-5 | many | TRBV29-1 | SVERTGTIQETQY
TRBJ2-5 | few | TRBV3-1 | ASSQAGEATQY
TRBJ2-5 | many | TRBV12-3/TRBV12-4 | ASSPGEETQY
TRBJ2-1 | few | TRBV15 | ATSISGGLYNEQF
TRBJ1-2 | . | TRBV15 | ATSRDLSGFGYT
TRBJ1-1 | many | TRBV20-1 | SARYGGTGINVEAF
TRBJ2-5 | few | TRBV6-2/TRBV6-3 | ASSPGPTQY
TRBJ2-2 | few | TRBV11-2 | ASSLSGGSGTGNTGELF
TRBJ1-1 | few | TRBV10-3 | AISVGQVGTEAF
TRBJ1-1 | few | TRBV18 | ASSPGQGVNANTEAF
TRBJ2-5 | . | TRBV3-1 | ASSQVPRRYQETQY
TRBJ2-1 | . | TRBV7-7 | ASSLGWGTDEQF
TRBJ2-5 | few | TRBV5-1 | ASSSQSGGQETQY